Below are 8 T cell receptor beta chains sequenced from a single sample in a study of blood T cells in healthy people across ages. With a J-beta primer mix and a sample-barcoded 5' primer, a second PCR ran roughly 6 to 11 cycles. TCRdb re-called the 5' RACE reads with MiXCR, one entry per CDR3 protein. Of 1 million to 1.2 million distinct CDR3 sequences in the sample, less than 45% were seen once. Sequencing input: blood. These receptors were taken from a man younger than 30 in good health.

This clonotype showed up many times. J is TRBJ2-1 and V is TRBV12-3 or TRBV12-4, with a possible D match to TRBD1 (5 bases). Trimming removed 4 bases from V and 6 bases from J, with 10 bases in between. The CDR3 sequence is 13 residues long. The CDR3 protein is CASSSDRFNEQFF. CDR3 nucleotides: TGTGCCAGCAGTTCCGACAGATTCAATGAGCAGTTCTTC.

This clonotype was counted a few times. The chain employs TRBV2 and TRBJ1-1; 7 bases match TRBD1. Germline V gene data show CDR1 as SNHLY and CDR2 as FYNNEI. The CDR3 is 15 residues long. J was trimmed by 3 bases and V by 8 bases; bases with no gene match: 12. CDR3 DNA: TGTGCCAGCCTGATAGAGACAGGGAGGGACACTGAAGCTTTCTTT. This gives the protein CASLIETGRDTEAFF.

V and J are TRBV20-1 and TRBJ2-7; no reliable D call. CDR3 length: 13 amino acids. The V gene lost 7 bases and the J gene lost 7 bases, with 20 bases spanning the gap. Germline V lookup: CDR1 DFQATT, CDR2 SNEGSKA (reference sequence). The DNA for the CDR3 is TGCAGTGGAACCCCCACAATAAGGAATGAGCAGTACTTC. Protein: CSGTPTIRNEQYF.

Points on this clonotype: The junction and the germline gene differ at one end; a read error may be behind it. This chain connects TRBV20-1 to TRBJ1-2; TRBD1 might be the D (5 bases). The CDR3 is 16 residues long. CDR1 DFQATT and CDR2 SNEGSKA come from the germline V gene (reference sequence). The CDR3 sequence: CGADQGEVLQVYGYTF. DNA of the CDR3: TGCGGTGCCGACCAGGGAGAAGTGCTACAGGTCTATGGCTACACCTTC.

The V gene is TRBV2, the J gene TRBJ2-7; D call uncertain. V lost 6 bases and J lost 3, with 15 bases in between. CDR1 is SNHLY, CDR2 FYNNEI, per germline. The CDR3 length is 14 residues. CDR3 residues: CASSQGSVNYEQYF. Here the CDR3 DNA reads TGTGCCAGCAGCCAAGGGTCGGTGAACTACGAGCAGTACTTC.

This clonotype was seen just once. This chain links TRBV5-6 with TRBJ2-2; 7 positions match TRBD1. CDR1 is SGHDT and CDR2 is YYEEEE in the germline V gene. The CDR3 runs 17 residues. Trimming at V came to 2 bases and at J to 2 bases, leaving 9 bases not matched to a gene. CDR3 residues: CASSFRTGTENTGELFF. CDR3 coding DNA: TGTGCCAGCAGCTTTCGAACAGGGACAGAAAACACCGGGGAGCTGTTTTTT.

The chain couples TRBV20-1 to TRBJ1-1; 8 bases align to TRBD1. Looked up from germline, CDR1 is DFQATT and CDR2 is SNEGSKA (reference sequence). Losses at the gene ends were 1 base for V and 0 bases for J; bases not matched to a gene: 7. The length of the CDR3 is 16 residues. The CDR3 here is CSARVRQGSLNTEAFF. The CDR3 DNA reads TGCAGTGCTAGAGTCCGACAGGGGAGCTTGAACACTGAAGCTTTCTTT.

The V gene is TRBV6-2 or TRBV6-3, the J gene TRBJ1-5, with no clear D. Trimming removed 0 bases at V and 3 bases at J, with 9 bases between. Germline loops: CDR1 MNHEY, CDR2 SVGEGT. The CDR3 is 15 amino acids. Here the CDR3 reads CASSYSWSLNQPQHF. As DNA, the CDR3 is TGTGCCAGCAGTTACTCCTGGTCACTCAATCAGCCCCAGCATTTT.